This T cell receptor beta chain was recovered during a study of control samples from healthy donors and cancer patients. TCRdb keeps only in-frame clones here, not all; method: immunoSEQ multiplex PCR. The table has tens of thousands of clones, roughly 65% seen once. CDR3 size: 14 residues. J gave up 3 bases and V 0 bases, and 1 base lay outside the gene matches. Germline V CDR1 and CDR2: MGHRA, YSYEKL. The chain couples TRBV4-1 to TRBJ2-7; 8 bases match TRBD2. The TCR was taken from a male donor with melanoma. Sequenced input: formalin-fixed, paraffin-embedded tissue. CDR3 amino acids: CASSQDSGIYEQYF. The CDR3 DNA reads TGCGCCAGCAGCCAAGATAGCGGGATCTACGAGCAGTACTTC.